This TCR beta chain originates from a study of blood T cell repertoires in COVID-19. About the research overall: Italy, Spain and the United States were the sources of the convalescent and acute COVID-19 samples. PBMCs, B-cell-depleted T cells, or T cells provided the cDNA or gDNA that made up the material.

Germline trimming cut 4 bases from V and 2 bases from J; bases unmatched to any gene: 5. Germline V gene lookup returns CDR1 KGHSH and CDR2 LQKENI. This CDR3 has 15 amino acids. Authors' data handling: Nucleated cell number was recorded as an estimate derived from reference gene primer amplification. The method was immunoSEQ multiplex PCR; TCRdb's version includes in-frame clones alone and lacks a portion of them. V and J calls and clone size are those listed in that table; D and trimming were worked out from the DNA. The sample holds over 250,000 clones, 75% to 85% seen once. Source material: peripheral blood. The rearrangement links TRBV18 to TRBJ2-1, with 7 positions matching TRBD1. The clonotype originates from a man aged 50-59 years with active or convalescent COVID-19. The CDR3 DNA is TGTGCCAGCTCACTCGACAGGGTGCCCTACAATGAGCAGTTCTTC. This translates into CASSLDRVPYNEQFF.